This section outlines one T cell receptor beta chain sequence together with its context. The antigen is not known. CDR1 is MGHRA, CDR2 YSYEKL, per germline. The length of the CDR3 is 15 residues. V was shortened by 5 bases and J by 6 bases, with 14 bases between the two germline ends. The data derive from a study of shared clonotypes between healthy human individuals. Terminally differentiated effector memory CD45RA+ cells were excluded by CCR7 positive selection of CD45RO-negative cells. General study results and limits: A few donors showed sharing of around 5.3% of naive CD4 clonotypes. Non-shared clonotypes were found to have lower generation probabilities than the clonotypes that were shared by all four of the sorted-subset donors.

Sequencing used immunoSEQ multiplex PCR; TCRdb keeps in-frame clones, though not all of them. The sample has 500,000 to 700,000 clones, approximately 95% seen once. Material for sequencing was naive CD8+ T cells sorted from blood. The clonotype comes from a woman in her twenties or thirties in good health. The chain joins TRBV4-1 to TRBJ1-6; weak D call: TRBD1 (5 bases). The DNA for the CDR3 is TGCGCCAGCAGCTCCTGGGGGTTTGGTAATTCACCCCTCCACTTT. It specifies CASSSWGFGNSPLHF.